The 6 T cell receptor beta chains in this list originate from one sample, sequenced in a study of cytomegalovirus exposure and HLA in healthy donors. Primers for the PCR totalled 60 Vbeta and 13 Jbeta. Sequenced by immunoSEQ multiplex PCR; TCRdb stores in-frame clones only, minus some. The repertoire holds 200,000 or so clones, with over 70% as singletons. Specimen: PBMCs. All receptors derive from a boy aged 2-9 years in good health and CMV-seronegative.

V is TRBV10-3 and J is TRBJ1-2; 7 bases match TRBD1. J gave up 5 bases and V 11 bases, and 8 bases lay outside the gene matches. Per the germline V gene, CDR1 is ENHRY and CDR2 is SYGVKD. This CDR3 is 12 amino acids long. The CDR3, as DNA: TGTGCCTTCCGGGGCAGGGGGTATGGCTACACCTTC. This translates into CAFRGRGYGYTF.

The rearrangement links TRBV6-1 to TRBJ1-5; no firm D call. CDR1 is MNHNS and CDR2 is SASEGT in the germline V gene. The CDR3 consists of 15 residues. With 6 bases removed from V and 2 bases from J, the gap between germline ends came to 14 bases. The DNA for the CDR3 is TGTGCCAGCAGCTGGGCCGGAGGTGGCAATCAGCCCCAGCATTTT. It translates to CASSWAGGGNQPQHF.

The chain has TRBV4-2 and TRBJ2-7; 7 bases agree with TRBD2. The CDR3 covers 15 residues. V trimming: 5 bases; J trimming: 1 base; junction bases outside the gene matches: 8. Germline V gene data show CDR1 as LGHNA and CDR2 as YNFKEQ. The CDR3 reads CASSDRAGASYEQYF. The CDR3 region has the DNA TGTGCCAGCAGCGACCGTGCGGGAGCGTCCTACGAGCAGTACTTC.

The J gene is TRBJ2-2, the V gene TRBV6-6, with D tentatively TRBD1 (6 bases). This CDR3 has 15 amino acids. The germline CDR1 and CDR2 sequences are MNHNY and SVGAGI (reference sequence). Deletions cut 2 bases from V and 6 bases from J, with 13 bases between. This CDR3 reads CASSYRPQGAGELFF. As DNA, the CDR3 is TGTGCCAGCAGTTACCGTCCACAGGGTGCCGGGGAGCTGTTTTTT.

The chain links TRBV9 to TRBJ2-5, with D possibly being TRBD2 (6 bases). The CDR3 sequence is 13 residues long. Germline V gene lookup returns CDR1 SGDLS and CDR2 YYNGEE. V dropped 10 bases and J dropped 2 bases, with 15 bases sitting between them. In DNA, the CDR3 is TGTGCCTCTGGTGGCGGGGCGCAAGAGACCCAGTACTTC. This sequence encodes CASGGGAQETQYF.

This sequence joins TRBV14 and TRBJ2-7; tentatively, D is TRBD1 (5 bases). The CDR3 runs 13 residues. CDR1 is SGHDN, CDR2 FVKESK, per germline. Deletions cut 4 bases from V and 5 bases from J, with 12 bases between. This CDR3 reads CASSPSRGNEQYF. The CDR3 region has the DNA TGTGCCAGCAGCCCTTCAAGGGGCAACGAGCAGTACTTC.